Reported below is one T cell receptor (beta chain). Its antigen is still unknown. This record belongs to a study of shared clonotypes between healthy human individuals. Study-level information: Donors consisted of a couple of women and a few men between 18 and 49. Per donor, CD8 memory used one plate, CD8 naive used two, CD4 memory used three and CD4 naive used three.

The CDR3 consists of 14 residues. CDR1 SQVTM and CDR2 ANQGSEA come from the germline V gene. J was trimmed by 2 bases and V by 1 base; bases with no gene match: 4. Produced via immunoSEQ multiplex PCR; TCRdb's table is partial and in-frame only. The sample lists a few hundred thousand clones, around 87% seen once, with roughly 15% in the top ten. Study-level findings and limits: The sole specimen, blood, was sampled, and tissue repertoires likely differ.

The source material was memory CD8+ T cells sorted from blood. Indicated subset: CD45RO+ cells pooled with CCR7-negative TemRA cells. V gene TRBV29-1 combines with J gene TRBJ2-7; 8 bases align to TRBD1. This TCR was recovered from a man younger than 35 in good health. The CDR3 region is CSVEGGDRTYEQYF. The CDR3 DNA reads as TGCAGCGTTGAAGGAGGGGACAGGACCTACGAGCAGTACTTC.